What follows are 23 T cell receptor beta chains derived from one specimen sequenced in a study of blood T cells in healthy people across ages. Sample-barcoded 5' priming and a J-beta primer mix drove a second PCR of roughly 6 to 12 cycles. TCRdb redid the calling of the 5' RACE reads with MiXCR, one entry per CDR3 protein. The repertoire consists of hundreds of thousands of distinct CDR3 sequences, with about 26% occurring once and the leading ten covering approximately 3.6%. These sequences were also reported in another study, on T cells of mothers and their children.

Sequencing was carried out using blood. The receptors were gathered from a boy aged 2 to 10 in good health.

CDR3 amino acids: CSVKGTIQETQYF. CDR3 coding DNA: TGCAGCGTAAAAGGGACTATCCAAGAGACCCAGTACTTC. The rearrangement joins TRBV29-1 to TRBJ2-5; the match to TRBD2 covers 7 bases. After removal of 6 bases from V and 1 base from J, the junction contained 5 bases not matched to a gene. The CDR3 consists of 13 residues. The germline V gene encodes CDR1 SQVTM and CDR2 ANQGSEA. Complete variable domain (other parts from reference TRBV29-1 and TRBJ2-5): SAVISQKPSRDICQRGTSLTIQCQVDSQVTMMFWYRQQPGQSLTLIATANQGSEATYESGFVIDKFPISRPNLTFSTLTVSNMSPEDSSIYLCSVKGTIQETQYFGPGTRLLVL.

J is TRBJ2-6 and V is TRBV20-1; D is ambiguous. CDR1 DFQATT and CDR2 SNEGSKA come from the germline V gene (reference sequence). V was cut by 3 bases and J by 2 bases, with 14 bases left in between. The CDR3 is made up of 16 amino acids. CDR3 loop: CSARVPVVAGANVLTF. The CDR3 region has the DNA TGCAGTGCTAGGGTGCCAGTTGTAGCTGGGGCCAACGTCCTGACTTTC.

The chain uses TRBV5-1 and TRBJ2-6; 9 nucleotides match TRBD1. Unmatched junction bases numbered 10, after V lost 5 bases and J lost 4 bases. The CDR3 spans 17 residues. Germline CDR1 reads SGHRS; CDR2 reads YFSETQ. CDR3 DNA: TGCGCCAGCAGTCCCGGGACAGGGTGGTCCGGGGCCAACGTCCTGACTTTC. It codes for CASSPGTGWSGANVLTF.

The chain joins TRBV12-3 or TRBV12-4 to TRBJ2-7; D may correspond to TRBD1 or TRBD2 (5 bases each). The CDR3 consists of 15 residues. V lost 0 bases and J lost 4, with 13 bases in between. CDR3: CASSLAGAAEYEQYF. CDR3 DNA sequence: TGTGCCAGCAGTTTAGCCGGGGCCGCGGAGTACGAGCAGTACTTC.

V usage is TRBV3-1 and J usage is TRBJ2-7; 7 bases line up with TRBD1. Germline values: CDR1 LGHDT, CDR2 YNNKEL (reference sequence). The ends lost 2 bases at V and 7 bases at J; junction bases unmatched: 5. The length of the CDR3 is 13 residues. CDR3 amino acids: CASSQPGGREQYF. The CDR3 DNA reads TGTGCCAGCAGCCAACCAGGGGGAAGGGAGCAGTACTTC.

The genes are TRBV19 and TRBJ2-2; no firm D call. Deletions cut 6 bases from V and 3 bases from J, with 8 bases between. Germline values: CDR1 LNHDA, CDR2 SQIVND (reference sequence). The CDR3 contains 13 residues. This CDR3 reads CASRDRYTGELFF. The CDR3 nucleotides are TGTGCCAGTAGGGACCGATACACCGGGGAGCTGTTTTTT. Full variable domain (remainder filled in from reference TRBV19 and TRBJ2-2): DGGITQSPKYLFRKEGQNVTLSCEQNLNHDAMYWYRQDPGQGLRLIYYSQIVNDFQKGDIAEGYSVSREKKESFPLTVTSAQKNPTAFYLCASRDRYTGELFFGEGSRLTVL.

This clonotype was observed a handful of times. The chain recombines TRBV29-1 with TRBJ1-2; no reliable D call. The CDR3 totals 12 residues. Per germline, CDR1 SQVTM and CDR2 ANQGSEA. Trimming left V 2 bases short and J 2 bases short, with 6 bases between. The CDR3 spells CSVETRNYGYTF. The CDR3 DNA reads TGCAGCGTTGAAACGAGAAACTATGGCTACACCTTC.

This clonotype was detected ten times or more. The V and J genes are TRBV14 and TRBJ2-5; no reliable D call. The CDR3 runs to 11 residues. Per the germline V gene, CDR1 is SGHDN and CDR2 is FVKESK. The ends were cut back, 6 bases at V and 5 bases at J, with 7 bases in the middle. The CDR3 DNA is TGTGCCAGCAGTTATTCTGAGACCCAGTACTTC. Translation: CASSYSETQYF.

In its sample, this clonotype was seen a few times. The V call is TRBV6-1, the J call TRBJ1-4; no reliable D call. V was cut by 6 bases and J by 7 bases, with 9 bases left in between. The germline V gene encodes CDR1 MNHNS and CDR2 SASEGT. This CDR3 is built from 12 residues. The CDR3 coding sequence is TGTGCCAGCAGCGTGTTTGGTGAAAAACTGTTTTTT. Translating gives CASSVFGEKLFF.

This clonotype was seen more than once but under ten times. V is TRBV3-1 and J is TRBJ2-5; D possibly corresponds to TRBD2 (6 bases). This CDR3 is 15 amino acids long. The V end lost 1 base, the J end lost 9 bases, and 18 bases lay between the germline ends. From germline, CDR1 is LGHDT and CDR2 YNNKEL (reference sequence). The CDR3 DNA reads TGTGCCAGCAGCCAAGTATCAGCGTTGTTAGCGGCCCAGTACTTC. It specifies CASSQVSALLAAQYF.

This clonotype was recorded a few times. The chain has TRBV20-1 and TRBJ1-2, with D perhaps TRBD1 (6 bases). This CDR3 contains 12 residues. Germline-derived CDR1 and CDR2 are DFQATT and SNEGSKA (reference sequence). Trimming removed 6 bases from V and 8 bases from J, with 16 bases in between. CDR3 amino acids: CSAAQGPYGYTF. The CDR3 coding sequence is TGCAGTGCCGCACAGGGCCCATACGGCTACACCTTC.

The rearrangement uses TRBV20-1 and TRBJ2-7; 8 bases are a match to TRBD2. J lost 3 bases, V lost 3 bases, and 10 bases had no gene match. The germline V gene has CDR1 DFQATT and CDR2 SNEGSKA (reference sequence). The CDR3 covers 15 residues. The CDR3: CSASSSGGPNYEQYF. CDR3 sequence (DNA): TGCAGTGCTAGTTCAAGCGGGGGCCCAAACTACGAGCAGTACTTC.

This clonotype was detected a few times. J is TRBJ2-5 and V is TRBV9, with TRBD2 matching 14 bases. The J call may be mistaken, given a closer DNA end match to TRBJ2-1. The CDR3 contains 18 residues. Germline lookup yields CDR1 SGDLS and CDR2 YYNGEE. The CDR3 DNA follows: TGTGCCAGCAGAGAGAACCCCGGACTAGCGGGAGGTCGGGATGAGCAGTTCTTC. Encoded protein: CASRENPGLAGGRDEQFF.

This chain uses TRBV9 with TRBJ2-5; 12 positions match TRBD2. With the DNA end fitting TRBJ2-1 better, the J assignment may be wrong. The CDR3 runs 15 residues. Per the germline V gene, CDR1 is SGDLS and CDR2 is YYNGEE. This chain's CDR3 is CASSLGLAGWNEQFF. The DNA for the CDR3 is TGTGCCAGCAGCTTAGGACTAGCGGGATGGAATGAGCAGTTCTTC.

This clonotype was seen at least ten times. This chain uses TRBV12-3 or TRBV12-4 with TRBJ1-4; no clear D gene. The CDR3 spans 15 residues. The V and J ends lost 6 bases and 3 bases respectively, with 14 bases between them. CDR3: CASSGPRAANEKLFF. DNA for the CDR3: TGTGCCAGCAGCGGGCCCCGGGCAGCTAATGAAAAACTGTTTTTT.

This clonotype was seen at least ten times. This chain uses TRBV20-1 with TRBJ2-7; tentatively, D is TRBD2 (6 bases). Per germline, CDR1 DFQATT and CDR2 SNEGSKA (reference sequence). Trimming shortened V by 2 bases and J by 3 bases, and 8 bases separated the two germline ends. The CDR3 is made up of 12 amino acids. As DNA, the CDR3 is TGCAGTGCTAGACGGCGGGACTACGAGCAGTACTTC. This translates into CSARRRDYEQYF.

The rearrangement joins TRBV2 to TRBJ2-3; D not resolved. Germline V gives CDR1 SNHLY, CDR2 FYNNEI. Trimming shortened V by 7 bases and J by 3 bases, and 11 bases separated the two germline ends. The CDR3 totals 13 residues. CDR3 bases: TGTGCCAGCAATCTTTGGACGACAGATACGCAGTATTTT. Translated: CASNLWTTDTQYF.

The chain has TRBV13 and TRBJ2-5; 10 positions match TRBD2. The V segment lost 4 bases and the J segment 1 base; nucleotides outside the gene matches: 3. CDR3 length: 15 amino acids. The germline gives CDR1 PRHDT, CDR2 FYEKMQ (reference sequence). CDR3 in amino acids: CASSSAGGPQETQYF. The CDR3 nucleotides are TGTGCCAGCAGCTCAGCGGGGGGGCCCCAAGAGACCCAGTACTTC.

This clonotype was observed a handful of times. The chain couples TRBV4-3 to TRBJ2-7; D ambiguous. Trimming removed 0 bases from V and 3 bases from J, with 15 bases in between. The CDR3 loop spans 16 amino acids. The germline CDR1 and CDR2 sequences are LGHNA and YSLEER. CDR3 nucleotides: TGCGCCAGCAGCCAAGATTCATTCGCTGGGGTCTACGAGCAGTACTTC. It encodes CASSQDSFAGVYEQYF.

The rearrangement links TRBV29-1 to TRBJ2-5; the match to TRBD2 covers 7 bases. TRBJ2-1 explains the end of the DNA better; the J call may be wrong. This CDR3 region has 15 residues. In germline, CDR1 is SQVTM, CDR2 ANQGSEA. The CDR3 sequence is CSVDGGGGPRNEQFF. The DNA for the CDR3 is TGCAGCGTTGATGGGGGGGGAGGGCCGAGAAATGAGCAGTTCTTC.

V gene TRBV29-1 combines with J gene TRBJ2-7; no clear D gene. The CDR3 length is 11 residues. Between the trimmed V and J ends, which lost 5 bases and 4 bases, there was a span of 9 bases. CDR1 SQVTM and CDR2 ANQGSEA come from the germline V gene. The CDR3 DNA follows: TGCAGCGTTATGTTTAGTTACGAGCAGTACTTC. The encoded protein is CSVMFSYEQYF.

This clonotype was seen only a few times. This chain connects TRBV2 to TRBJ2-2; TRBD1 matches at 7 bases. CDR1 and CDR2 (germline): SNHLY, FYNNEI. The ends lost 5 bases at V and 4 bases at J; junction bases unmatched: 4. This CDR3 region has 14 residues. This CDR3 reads CASSPRQGTGELFF. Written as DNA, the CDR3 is TGTGCCAGCAGTCCCCGACAGGGCACCGGGGAGCTGTTTTTT.

CDR3 coding DNA: TGTGCCAGCAGCGGAAGGGACAGCTACGAGCAGTACTTC. As protein: CASSGRDSYEQYF. V usage is TRBV9 and J usage is TRBJ2-7; 7 bases map to TRBD1. Germline-derived CDR1 and CDR2 are SGDLS and YYNGEE. J lost 3 bases, V lost 3 bases, and 3 bases had no gene match. The CDR3 spans 13 residues. Full variable domain (outside the CDR3, taken from reference TRBV9 and TRBJ2-7): DSGVTQTPKHLITATGQRVTLRCSPRSGDLSVYWYQQSLDQGLQFLIQYYNGEERAKGNILERFSAQQFPDLHSELNLSSLELGDSALYFCASSGRDSYEQYFGPGTRLTVT.